The clone carrying this T cell receptor (beta chain) has only a few counts. This sample was taken from a study of T cells after posttransplantation cyclophosphamide. CDR3 length: 16 amino acids. The V and J ends lost 4 bases and 3 bases respectively, with 19 bases between them. Germline CDR1 reads SGHNT; CDR2 reads YYREEE (reference sequence). The related graft donor's blood sample was taken on the day of bone marrow donation. Repertoires were generated with immunoSEQ multiplex PCR, while TCRdb's copy carries only in-frame clones and drops some. This table holds tens of thousands of clones with no singletons; the top ten claim about 2%.

Material: PBMCs. V usage is TRBV5-4 and J usage is TRBJ2-5, with a tentative D call TRBD1 (7 bases). The sequence derives from a man aged 35-49 years in good health, CMV-negative, and a related stem cell transplant donor. The CDR3 is CASSLGGGTGEETQYF. The CDR3 nucleotides read TGTGCCAGCAGCCTAGGGGGCGGGACGGGGGAAGAGACCCAGTACTTC.